The present TCR beta chain was sequenced within a study of T cell responses to AZD1222 COVID-19 vaccine. With 0 bases removed from V and 8 bases from J, the gap between germline ends came to 2 bases. The CDR3 spans 11 residues. Per the germline V gene, CDR1 is KGHDR and CDR2 is SFDVKD. Of note for this clone: Its antigen is unidentified.

General study points: Regions left unmutated in variants are reportedly the target of nearly half of spike-specific TCRs. All repertoire sampling was performed exclusively after the peak T cell response.

Only in-frame clones appear in the TCRdb table, and some are missing; sequencing was by immunoSEQ multiplex PCR. Of about 140,000 clones detected, about 90% appear once; the ten largest clones hold approximately 3.8%. The rearrangement links TRBV24-1 to TRBJ2-3; no reliable D call. This specimen consisted of peripheral blood, obtained 28 days after the second AZD1222 dose. This receptor was taken from an adult who received the AZD1222 COVID-19 vaccine. The CDR3 DNA reads as TGTGCCACCAGTGATTTGGGTACGCAGTATTTT. It is translated as CATSDLGTQYF.